This T cell receptor (beta chain) derives from a study of blood T cells in healthy people across ages. Study-wide findings and caveats: There was no known CMV status for donors, so expanded clonotype changes were possibly confounded.

Germline trimming cut 2 bases from V and 0 bases from J; bases unmatched to any gene: 3. Per the germline V gene, CDR1 is LGHDT and CDR2 is YNNKEL (reference sequence). CDR3 length: 16 amino acids. The use of a sample-barcoded 5' primer and a J-beta primer mix characterized a second PCR of roughly 7 to 11 cycles. Every cDNA molecule carried a tag from a template-switch adaptor bearing 12 random nucleotides. TCRdb re-derived calls from the 5' RACE reads in MiXCR, one entry per CDR3 protein. The sample records about 830,000 distinct CDR3 sequences, approximately 65% being singletons. Worth noting for this clonotype: What it binds is not known.

The sample was blood. The source is a man aged 25-40 years in good health. This chain uses TRBV3-1 with TRBJ2-5; 10 nucleotides agree with TRBD2. CDR3 loop: CASSQNLAGDQETQYF. DNA of the CDR3: TGTGCCAGCAGCCAAAATCTAGCGGGGGACCAAGAGACCCAGTACTTC.